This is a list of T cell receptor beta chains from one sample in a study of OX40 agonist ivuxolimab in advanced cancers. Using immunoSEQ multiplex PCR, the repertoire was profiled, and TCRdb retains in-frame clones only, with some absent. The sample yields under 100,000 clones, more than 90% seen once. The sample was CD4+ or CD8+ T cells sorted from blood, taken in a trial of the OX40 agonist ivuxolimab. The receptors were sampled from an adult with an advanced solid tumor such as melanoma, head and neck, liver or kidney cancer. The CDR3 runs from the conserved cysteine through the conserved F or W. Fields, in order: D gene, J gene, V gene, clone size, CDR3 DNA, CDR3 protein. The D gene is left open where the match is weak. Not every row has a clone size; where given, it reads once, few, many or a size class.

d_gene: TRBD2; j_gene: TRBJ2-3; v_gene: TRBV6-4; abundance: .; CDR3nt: TGTGCCAGCAGCCCGACTAGCGGGGGGCCTACAGATACGCAGTATTTT; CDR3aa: CASSPTSGGPTDTQYF
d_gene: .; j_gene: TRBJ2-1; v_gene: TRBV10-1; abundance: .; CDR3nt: TGCGCCAGCCCGAGGGGCAGTCCCCATGCCAATGAGCAGTTCTTC; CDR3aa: CASPRGSPHANEQFF
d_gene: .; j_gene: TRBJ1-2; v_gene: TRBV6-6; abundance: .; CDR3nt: TGTGCCAGCAGTTACCCAAGGCACCATCCCTCTACTGGCTACACCTTC; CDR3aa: CASSYPRHHPSTGYTF
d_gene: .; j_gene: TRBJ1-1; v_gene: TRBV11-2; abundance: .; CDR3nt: TGTGCCAGCAGCGACCGGGGTGAAGCTTTCTTT; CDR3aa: CASSDRGEAFF
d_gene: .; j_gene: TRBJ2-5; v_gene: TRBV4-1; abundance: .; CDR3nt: TGCGCCAGCAGCCAAGGGGGGGCCCAAGAGACCCAGTACTTC; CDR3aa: CASSQGGAQETQYF
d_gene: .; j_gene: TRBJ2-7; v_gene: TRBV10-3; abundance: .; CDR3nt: TGTGCCACCAAAGGGACCGACAACTACGAGCAGTACTTC; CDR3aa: CATKGTDNYEQYF
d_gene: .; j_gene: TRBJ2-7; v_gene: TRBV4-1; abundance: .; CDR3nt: TGCGCCAGCAGCCAAGAGCACAGGGACTCCTACGAGCAGTACTTC; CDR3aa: CASSQEHRDSYEQYF
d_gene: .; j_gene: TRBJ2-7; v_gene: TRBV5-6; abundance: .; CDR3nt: TGTGCCAGCAGCTTGGCCAATGTGGCGCAGTACTTC; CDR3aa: CASSLANVAQYF
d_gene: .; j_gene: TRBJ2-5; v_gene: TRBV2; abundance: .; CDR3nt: TGTGCCAGCATTCGCACCGGAGGGTTCCAAGAGACCCAGTACTTC; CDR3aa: CASIRTGGFQETQYF
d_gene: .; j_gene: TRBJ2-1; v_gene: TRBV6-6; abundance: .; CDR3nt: TGTGCCAGCAGTTACGGTCCGGCGGAATCCTACAATGAGCAGTTCTTC; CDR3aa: CASSYGPAESYNEQFF
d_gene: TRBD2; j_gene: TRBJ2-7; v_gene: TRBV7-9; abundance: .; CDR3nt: TGTGCCAGCAGCTTAGGACTAGCTAACGAGCAGTACTTC; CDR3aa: CASSLGLANEQYF
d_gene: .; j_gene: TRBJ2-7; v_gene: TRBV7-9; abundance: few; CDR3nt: TGTGCCAGCGGGACGGGGATCTCCTACGAGCAGTACTTC; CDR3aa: CASGTGISYEQYF
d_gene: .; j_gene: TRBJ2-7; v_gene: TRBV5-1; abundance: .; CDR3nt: TGCGCCAGCAGCCCTTCCCTCGCCTACGAGCAGTACTTC; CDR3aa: CASSPSLAYEQYF
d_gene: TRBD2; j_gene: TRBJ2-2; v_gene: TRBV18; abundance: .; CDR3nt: TGTGCCAGCTCACCACTTCCCGGGACTAGCGGGGGGAAGAACACCGGGGAGCTGTTTTTT; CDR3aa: CASSPLPGTSGGKNTGELFF
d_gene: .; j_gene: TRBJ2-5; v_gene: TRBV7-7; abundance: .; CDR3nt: TGTGCTAGCAGCTTAGTCGGGGGAGAGACCCAGTACTTC; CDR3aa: CASSLVGGETQYF
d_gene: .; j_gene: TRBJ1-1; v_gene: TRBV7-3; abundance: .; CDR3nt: TGTGCCAGCAGCCTCGGACAGCCGAACACTGAAGCTTTCTTT; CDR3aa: CASSLGQPNTEAFF
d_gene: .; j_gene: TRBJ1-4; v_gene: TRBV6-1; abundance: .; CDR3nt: TGTGCCAGCAGTGTGGGCCCCCTCTCGGAAAAACTGTTTTTT; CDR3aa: CASSVGPLSEKLFF
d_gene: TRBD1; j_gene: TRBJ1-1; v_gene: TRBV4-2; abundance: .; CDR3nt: TGTGCCAGCAGCCAAGGCCGGGACAGGTTGAACACTGAAGCTTTCTTT; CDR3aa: CASSQGRDRLNTEAFF
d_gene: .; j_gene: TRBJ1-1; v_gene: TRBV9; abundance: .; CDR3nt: TGTGCCAGCAGCGTAGCTGGTCCCCAGGGGACGTCGGAAGCTTTCTTT; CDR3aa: CASSVAGPQGTSEAFF
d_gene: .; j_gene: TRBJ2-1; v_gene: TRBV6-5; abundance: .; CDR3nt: TGTGCCAGCACTAGCCAGGGCAATGAGCAGTTCTTC; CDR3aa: CASTSQGNEQFF
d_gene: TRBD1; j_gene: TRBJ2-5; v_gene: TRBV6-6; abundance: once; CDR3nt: TGTGCCAGCACCATAACGGGACAGGAGACCCAGTACTTC; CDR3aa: CASTITGQETQYF
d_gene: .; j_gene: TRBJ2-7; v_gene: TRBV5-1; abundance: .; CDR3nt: TGCGCCAGCAGCCCCAGGAGGGGGGGAGGGCTCTCCTACGAGCAGTACTTC; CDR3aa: CASSPRRGGGLSYEQYF
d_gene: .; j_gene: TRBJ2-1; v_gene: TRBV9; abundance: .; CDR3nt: TGTGCCAGCAGCGTAGGACAGGGAGGCAATGAGCAGTTCTTC; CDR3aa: CASSVGQGGNEQFF
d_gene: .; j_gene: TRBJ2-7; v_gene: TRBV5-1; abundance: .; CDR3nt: TGCGCCAGCAGCTTGGAGGCTAGGCCTACTAGGGAGCAGTACTTC; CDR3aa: CASSLEARPTREQYF
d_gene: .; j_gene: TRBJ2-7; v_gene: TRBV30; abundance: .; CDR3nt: TGTGCCTGGAGTGAAGCAGGTTACGAGCAGTACTTC; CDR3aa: CAWSEAGYEQYF
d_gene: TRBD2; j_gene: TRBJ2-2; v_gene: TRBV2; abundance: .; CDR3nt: TGTGCCAGCAAGGCTAGCGGGGGCCTTCTTGCTACCGGGGAGCTGTTTTTT; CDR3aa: CASKASGGLLATGELFF
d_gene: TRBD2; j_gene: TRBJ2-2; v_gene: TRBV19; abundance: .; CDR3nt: TGTGCCAGTAACGGACTAGCACAGAACACCGGGGAGCTGTTTTTT; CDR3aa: CASNGLAQNTGELFF
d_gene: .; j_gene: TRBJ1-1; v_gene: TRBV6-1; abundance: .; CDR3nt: TGTGCCAACTCCAGGGATTTTGGGGACACTGAAGCTTTCTTT; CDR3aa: CANSRDFGDTEAFF
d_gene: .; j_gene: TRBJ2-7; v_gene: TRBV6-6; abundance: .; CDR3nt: TGTGCCAGCAGTCCACACTCCTACGAGCAGTACTTC; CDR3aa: CASSPHSYEQYF
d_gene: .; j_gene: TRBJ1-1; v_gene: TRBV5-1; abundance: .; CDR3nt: TGCGCCAGCAGTCAGATCTCTAGGACACCGAACACTGAAGCTTTCTTT; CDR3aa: CASSQISRTPNTEAFF
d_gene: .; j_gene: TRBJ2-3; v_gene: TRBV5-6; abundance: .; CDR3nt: TGTGCCAGCGAGTCCGGGGCAGATACGCAGTATTTT; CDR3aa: CASESGADTQYF
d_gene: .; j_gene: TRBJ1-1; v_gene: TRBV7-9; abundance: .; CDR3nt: TGTGCCAGCAGCTTAGGGGGGGCGCGGTACACTGAAGCTTTCTTT; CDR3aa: CASSLGGARYTEAFF
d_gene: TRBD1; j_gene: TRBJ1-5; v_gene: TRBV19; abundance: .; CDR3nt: TGTGCCAGTAGTAATAGGGACAGTAGCAATCAGCCCCAGCATTTT; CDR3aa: CASSNRDSSNQPQHF
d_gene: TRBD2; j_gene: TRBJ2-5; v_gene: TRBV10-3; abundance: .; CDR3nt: TGTGCCATCAGTGATCACGCGACTAGCGGGGGGCCGGAGTACTTC; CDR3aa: CAISDHATSGGPEYF
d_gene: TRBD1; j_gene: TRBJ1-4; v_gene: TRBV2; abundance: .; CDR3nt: TGTGCCAGCAGCTTTGGGACAGGGGGTGAAAAACTGTTTTTT; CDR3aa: CASSFGTGGEKLFF
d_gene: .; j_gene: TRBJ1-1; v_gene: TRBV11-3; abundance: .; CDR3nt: TGTGCCAGCAGCTTGCCAGACAGGAGGGAAGCTTTCTTT; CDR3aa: CASSLPDRREAFF
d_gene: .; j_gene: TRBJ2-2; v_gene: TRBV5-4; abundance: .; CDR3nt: TGTGCCAGCAGCCCTCAAGGGGTGAACACCGGGGAGCTGTTTTTT; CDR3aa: CASSPQGVNTGELFF
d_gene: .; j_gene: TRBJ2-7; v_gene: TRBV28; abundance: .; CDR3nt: TGTGCCAGCAGTCCACCGGGACCGCTCTCCTACGAGCAGTACTTC; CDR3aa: CASSPPGPLSYEQYF
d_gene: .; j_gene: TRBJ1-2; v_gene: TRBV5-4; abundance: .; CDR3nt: TGTGCCAGCTGGACCGCCGGGGACGGACAAAAAGGCTACACCTTC; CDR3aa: CASWTAGDGQKGYTF
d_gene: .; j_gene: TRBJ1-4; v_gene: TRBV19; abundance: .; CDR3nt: TGTGCCAGTAGTATCCAGGGTAATGAAAAACTGTTTTTT; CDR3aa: CASSIQGNEKLFF
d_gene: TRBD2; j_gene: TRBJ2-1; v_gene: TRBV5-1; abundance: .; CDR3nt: TGCGCCAGCATCAAGACTAGCGGGGGGGCGGATGAGCAGTTCTTC; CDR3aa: CASIKTSGGADEQFF
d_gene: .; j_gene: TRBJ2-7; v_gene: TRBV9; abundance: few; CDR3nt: TGTGCCAGCAGCGTAGGTCACACCACCTACGAGCAGTACTTC; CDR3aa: CASSVGHTTYEQYF
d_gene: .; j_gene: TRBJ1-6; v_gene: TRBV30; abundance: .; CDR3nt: TGTGCCTGGACATTAGGGCGAACCCTCCACTTT; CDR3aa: CAWTLGRTLHF
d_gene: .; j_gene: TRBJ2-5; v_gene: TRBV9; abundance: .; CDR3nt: TGTGCCAGCAGCGCAGGTCAGGGGGAGACCCAGTACTTC; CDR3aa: CASSAGQGETQYF
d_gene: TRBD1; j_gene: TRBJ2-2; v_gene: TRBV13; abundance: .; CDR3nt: TGTGCCAGCAGCTTAGGCAGGGGGCGTATTGGCGGGGAGCTGTTTTTT; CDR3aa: CASSLGRGRIGGELFF
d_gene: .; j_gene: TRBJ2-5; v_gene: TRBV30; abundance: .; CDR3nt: TGTGCCTGGGGCTCCCTCTTTCAAGAGACCCAGTACTTC; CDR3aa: CAWGSLFQETQYF
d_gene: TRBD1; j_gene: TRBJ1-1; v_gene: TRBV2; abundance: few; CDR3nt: TGTGCCAGCAGGCGGACAGGGAACACTGAAGCTTTCTTT; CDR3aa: CASRRTGNTEAFF
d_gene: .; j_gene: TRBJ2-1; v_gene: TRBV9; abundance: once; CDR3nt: TGTGCCAGCAGCGTAGATCCGGGGGCTCGGTCAAGCTCCTACAATGAGCAGTTCTTC; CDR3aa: CASSVDPGARSSSYNEQFF
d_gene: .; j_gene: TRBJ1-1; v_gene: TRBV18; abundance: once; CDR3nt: TGTGCCAGCTCCCCAAGAGGACAGTCCCAGCCGGACACTGAAGCTTTCTTT; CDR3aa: CASSPRGQSQPDTEAFF
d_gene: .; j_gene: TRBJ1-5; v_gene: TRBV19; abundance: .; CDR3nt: TGTGCCAGTAGTATCCCCCCGGGAAATCAGCCCCAGCATTTT; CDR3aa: CASSIPPGNQPQHF
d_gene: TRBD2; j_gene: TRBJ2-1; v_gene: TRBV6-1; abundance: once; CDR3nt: TGTGCCAGCAGTGCGGGACTAGCGGGAAAGGTGCAGTTCTTC; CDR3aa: CASSAGLAGKVQFF